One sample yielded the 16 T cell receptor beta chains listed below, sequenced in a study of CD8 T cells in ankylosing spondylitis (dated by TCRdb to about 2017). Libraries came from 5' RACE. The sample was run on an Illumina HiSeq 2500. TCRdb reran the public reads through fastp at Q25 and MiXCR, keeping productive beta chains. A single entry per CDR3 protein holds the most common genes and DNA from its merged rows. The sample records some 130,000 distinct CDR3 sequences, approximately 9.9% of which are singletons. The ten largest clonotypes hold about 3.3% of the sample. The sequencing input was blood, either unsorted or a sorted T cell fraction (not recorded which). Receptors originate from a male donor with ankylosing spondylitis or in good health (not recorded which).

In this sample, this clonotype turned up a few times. CDR3 amino acids: CASSLDGSAVIYEQYF. The CDR3 DNA reads as TGTGCCAGCAGCTTAGACGGGAGCGCAGTCATCTACGAGCAGTACTTC. This sequence joins TRBV11-2 and TRBJ2-7, with D possibly TRBD2 on 6 matching bases. V dropped 0 bases and J dropped 3 bases, with 15 bases sitting between them. Germline V gives CDR1 SGHAT, CDR2 FQNNGV. The CDR3 spans 16 residues.

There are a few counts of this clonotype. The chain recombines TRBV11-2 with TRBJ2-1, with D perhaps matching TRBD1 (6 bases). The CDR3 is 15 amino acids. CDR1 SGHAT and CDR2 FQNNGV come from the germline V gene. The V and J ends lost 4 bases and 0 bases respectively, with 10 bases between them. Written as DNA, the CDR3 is TGTGCCAGCAGCTCCCGGGACAACTCCTACAATGAGCAGTTCTTC. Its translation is CASSSRDNSYNEQFF.

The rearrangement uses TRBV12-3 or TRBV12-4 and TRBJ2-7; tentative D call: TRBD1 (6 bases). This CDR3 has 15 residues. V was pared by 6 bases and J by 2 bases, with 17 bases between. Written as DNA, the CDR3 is TGTGCCAGCAGCTGGGCACTTGGACAGACCTACGAGCAGTACTTC. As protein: CASSWALGQTYEQYF.

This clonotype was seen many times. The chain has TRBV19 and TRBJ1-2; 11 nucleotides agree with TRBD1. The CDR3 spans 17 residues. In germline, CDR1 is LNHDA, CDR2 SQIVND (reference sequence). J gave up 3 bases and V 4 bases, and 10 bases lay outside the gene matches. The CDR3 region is CASSTGQGARLDYGYTF. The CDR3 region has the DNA TGTGCCAGTAGTACCGGACAGGGGGCCCGTTTGGACTATGGCTACACCTTC.

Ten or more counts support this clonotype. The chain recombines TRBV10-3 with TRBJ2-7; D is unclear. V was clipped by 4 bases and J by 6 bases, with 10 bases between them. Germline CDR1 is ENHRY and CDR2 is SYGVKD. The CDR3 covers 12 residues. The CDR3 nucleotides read TGTGCCATCAGTGCGAACCGCGGCGAGCAGTACTTC. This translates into CAISANRGEQYF.

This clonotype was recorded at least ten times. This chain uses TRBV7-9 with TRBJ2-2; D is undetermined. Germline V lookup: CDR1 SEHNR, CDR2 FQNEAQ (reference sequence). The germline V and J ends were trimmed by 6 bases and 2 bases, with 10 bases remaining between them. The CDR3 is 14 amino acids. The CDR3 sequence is CASRLHGNTGELFF. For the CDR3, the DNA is TGTGCCAGCAGATTACATGGAAACACCGGGGAGCTGTTTTTT.

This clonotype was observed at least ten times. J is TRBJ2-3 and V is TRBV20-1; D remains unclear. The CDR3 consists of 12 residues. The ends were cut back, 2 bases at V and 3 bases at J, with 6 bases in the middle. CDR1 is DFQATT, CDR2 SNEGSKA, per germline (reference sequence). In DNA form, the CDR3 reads TGCAGTGCTAGATTCCAGACAGATACGCAGTATTTT. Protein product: CSARFQTDTQYF.

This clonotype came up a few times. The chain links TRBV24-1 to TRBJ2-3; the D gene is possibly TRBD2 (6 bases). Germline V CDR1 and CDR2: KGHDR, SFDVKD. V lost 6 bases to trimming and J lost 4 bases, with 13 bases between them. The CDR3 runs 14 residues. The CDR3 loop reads CATSRRWGADTQYF. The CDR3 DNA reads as TGTGCCACCAGTCGGCGATGGGGGGCAGATACGCAGTATTTT.

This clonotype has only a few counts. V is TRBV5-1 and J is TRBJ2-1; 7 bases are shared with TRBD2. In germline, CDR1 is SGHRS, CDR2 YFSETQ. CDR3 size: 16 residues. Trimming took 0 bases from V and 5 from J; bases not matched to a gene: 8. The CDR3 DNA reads TGCGCCAGCAGCTTGGTTTTGGGGGGGACTAACAATGAGCAGTTCTTC. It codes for CASSLVLGGTNNEQFF.

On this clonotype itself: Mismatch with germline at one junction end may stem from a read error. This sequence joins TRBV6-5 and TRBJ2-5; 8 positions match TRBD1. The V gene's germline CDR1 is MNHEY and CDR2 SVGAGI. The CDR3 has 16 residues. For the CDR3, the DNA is TGTGCCAGCAGCTTAGCGAAGACAGGGGAGACAGAGATCCAGTACTTC. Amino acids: CASSLAKTGETEIQYF.

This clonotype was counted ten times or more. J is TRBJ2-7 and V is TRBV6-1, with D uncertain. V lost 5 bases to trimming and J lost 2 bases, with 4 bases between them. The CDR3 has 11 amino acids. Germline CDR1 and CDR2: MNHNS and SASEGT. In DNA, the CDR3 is TGTGCCAGCAGTAAAACCTACGAGCAGTACTTC. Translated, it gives CASSKTYEQYF.

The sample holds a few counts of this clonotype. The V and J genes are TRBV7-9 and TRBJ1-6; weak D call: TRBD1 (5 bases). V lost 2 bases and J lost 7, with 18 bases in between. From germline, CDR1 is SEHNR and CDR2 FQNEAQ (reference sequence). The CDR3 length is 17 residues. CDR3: CASSLRANVGGNSPLHF. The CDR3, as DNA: TGTGCCAGCAGCTTACGGGCCAATGTCGGGGGGAATTCACCCCTCCACTTT.

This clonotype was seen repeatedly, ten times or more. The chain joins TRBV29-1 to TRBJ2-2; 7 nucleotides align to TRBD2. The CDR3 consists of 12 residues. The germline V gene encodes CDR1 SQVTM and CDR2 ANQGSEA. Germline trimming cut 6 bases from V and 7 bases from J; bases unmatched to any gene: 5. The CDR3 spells CSVRLAYGELFF. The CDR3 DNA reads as TGCAGCGTCCGACTAGCTTACGGGGAGCTGTTTTTT.

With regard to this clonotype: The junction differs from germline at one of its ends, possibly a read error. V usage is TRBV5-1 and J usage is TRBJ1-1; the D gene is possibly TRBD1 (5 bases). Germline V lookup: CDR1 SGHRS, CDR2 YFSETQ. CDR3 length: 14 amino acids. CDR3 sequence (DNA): TGCGCCAGCAGATTGGCCGGGGAGGGGTCTGAAGCTTTCTTT. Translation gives CASRLAGEGSEAFF.

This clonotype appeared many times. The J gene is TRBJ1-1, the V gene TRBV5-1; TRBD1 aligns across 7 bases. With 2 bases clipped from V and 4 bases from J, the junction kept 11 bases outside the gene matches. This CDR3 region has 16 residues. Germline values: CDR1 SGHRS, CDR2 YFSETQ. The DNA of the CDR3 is TGCGCCAGCAGCTTAGGATGGACAGGCGGGAGCACTGAAGCTTTCTTT. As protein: CASSLGWTGGSTEAFF.

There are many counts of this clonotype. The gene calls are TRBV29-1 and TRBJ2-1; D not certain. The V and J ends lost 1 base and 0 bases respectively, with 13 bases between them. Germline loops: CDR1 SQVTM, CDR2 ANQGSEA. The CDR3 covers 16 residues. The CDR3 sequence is CSVEGAQESSYNEQFF. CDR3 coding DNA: TGCAGCGTTGAAGGGGCTCAGGAAAGCTCCTACAATGAGCAGTTCTTC.